This T cell receptor beta chain was recorded in a study of blood T cell repertoires in COVID-19. On the study more broadly: PBMCs, B-cell-depleted T cells, or T cells provided the cDNA or gDNA that made up the material.

The CDR3 is 16 residues long. V lost 5 bases and J lost 2, with 16 bases in between. Germline CDR1 and CDR2: MNHEY and SMNVEV (reference sequence). Only one count was recorded for this clone. The data were produced by immunoSEQ multiplex PCR, yet TCRdb's version contains in-frame clones alone and is incomplete. The sample records over 45,000 clones, approximately 82% being singletons. The receptor comes from a human donor in a cohort sampled during active or convalescent COVID-19. Sequenced input: peripheral blood. The chain combines TRBV27 with TRBJ2-1; a weak D match, TRBD1 (6 bases). The CDR3 protein is CASSQTQGIPYNEQFF. The CDR3 nucleotides read TGTGCCAGCAGTCAAACCCAGGGGATCCCCTACAATGAGCAGTTCTTC.